This TCR beta chain came from a study of T-cell memory formation after mild COVID-19. About the research overall: TCR clusters showed largely donor specificity. Study-wide points: Clones that contracted from day 15 to 85 were balanced CD4/CD8, while later expanders leaned CD4+. Pre-infection memory held some responding clones, suggesting pre-existing cross-reactive T cells responded. The main location of contracting CD4+ clones was CM and EM, and that of contracting CD8+ clones was EMRA.

The CDR3 has 13 amino acids. Trimming stripped 6 bases from V and 3 bases from J, with 9 bases between. One entry per CDR3 protein, called by TCRdb with MiXCR from the 5' RACE reads. This sample has about 140,000 distinct CDR3 sequences, with 14% found just once. In its sample, this clonotype was seen a few times. The target antigen is unknown. The rearrangement links TRBV12-3 or TRBV12-4 to TRBJ2-1, with unresolved D. This clonotype was obtained from an adult woman who had mild COVID-19 (a few samples of this study predate the infection). Cell type and time point are not known. Sequencing was performed on PBMCs or a T cell subset sorted from them (not recorded which). CDR3 amino acids: CASSHASYNEQFF. The CDR3 region has the DNA TGTGCCAGCAGCCATGCCAGCTACAATGAGCAGTTCTTC.